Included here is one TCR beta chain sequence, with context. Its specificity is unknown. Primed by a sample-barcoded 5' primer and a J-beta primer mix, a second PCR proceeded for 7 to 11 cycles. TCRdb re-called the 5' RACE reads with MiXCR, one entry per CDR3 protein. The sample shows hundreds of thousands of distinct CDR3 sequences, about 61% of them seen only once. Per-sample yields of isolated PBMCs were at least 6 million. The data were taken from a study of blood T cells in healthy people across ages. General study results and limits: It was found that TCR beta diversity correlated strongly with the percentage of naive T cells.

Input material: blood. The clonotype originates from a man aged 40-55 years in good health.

The CDR3: CASSNSGGTEAFF. The DNA for the CDR3 is TGTGCCAGCAGCAACTCAGGGGGCACTGAAGCTTTCTTT. The chain recombines TRBV14 with TRBJ1-1; 7 bases are shared with TRBD1. V shed 5 bases and J 4 bases; nucleotides not matched to a gene: 4. Germline-derived CDR1 and CDR2 are SGHDN and FVKESK. CDR3 length equals 13 residues.